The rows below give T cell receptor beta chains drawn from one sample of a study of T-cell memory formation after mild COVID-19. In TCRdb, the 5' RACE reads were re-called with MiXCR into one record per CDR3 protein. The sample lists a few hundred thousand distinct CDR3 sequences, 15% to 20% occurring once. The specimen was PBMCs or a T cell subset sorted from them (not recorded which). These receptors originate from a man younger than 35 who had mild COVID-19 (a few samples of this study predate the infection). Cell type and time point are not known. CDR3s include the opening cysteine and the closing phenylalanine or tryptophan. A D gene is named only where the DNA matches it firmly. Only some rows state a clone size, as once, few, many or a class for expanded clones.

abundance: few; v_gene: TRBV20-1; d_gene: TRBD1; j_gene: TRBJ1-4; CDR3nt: TGCAGTGCTACCACAGGGGGAGTGGATGAAAAACTGTTTTTT; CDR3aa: CSATTGGVDEKLFF
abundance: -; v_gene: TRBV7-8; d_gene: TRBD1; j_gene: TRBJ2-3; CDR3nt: TGTGCCAGCAGCTTAGTGGGGACAGGAGTGGCAGATACGCAGTATTTT; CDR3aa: CASSLVGTGVADTQYF
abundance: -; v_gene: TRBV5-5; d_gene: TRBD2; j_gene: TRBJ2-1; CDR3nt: TGTGCCAGCAGCCCCCGACTAGCGGGGGGTTCGTACAATGAGCAGTTCTTC; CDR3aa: CASSPRLAGGSYNEQFF
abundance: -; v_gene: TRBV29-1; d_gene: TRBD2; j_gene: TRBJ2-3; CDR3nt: TGCAGCGCCCGGCCTCGGGAGGGGTTGGATACGCAGTATTTT; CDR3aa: CSARPREGLDTQYF
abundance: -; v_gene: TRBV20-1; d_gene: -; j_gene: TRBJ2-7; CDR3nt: TGCAGTGCTAGGGGCAGAGCCTACGAGCAGTACTTC; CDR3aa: CSARGRAYEQYF
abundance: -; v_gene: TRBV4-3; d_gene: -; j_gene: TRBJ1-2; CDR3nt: TGCGCCAGCAGCCCGGTCGGAACCCCAAGCCATGGCTACACCTTC; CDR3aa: CASSPVGTPSHGYTF
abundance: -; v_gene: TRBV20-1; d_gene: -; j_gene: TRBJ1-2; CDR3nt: TGCAGTGCGGGGGGCAGTGAGGACTATGGCTACACCTTC; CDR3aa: CSAGGSEDYGYTF
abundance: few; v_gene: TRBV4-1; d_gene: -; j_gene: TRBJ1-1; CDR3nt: TGCGCCAGCAGCCAACTGGGGGGCATCGCTGAAGCTTTCTTT; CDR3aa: CASSQLGGIAEAFF
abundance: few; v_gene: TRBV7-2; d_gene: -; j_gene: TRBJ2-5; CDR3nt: TGTGCCAGCAGCTTAATCGCTGAAGAGACCCAGTACTTC; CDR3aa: CASSLIAEETQYF
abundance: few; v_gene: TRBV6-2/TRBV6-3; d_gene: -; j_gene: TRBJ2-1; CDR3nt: TGTGCCAGCAGTCCTGACAAACTCCTTCTATACAATGAGCAGTTCTTC; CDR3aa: CASSPDKLLLYNEQFF
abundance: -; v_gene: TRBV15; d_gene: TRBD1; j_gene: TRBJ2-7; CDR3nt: TGTGCCACCAGCAGAGAGGACAGGGTGGTCGAGCAGTACTTC; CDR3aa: CATSREDRVVEQYF
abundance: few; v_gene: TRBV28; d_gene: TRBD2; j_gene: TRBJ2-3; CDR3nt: TGTGCCAGCAGTTGGGTGCCTAGCGGGGGGGATACGCAGTATTTT; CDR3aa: CASSWVPSGGDTQYF
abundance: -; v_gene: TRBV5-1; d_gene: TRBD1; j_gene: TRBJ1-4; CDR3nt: TGCGCCAGCAGATCCGGGACAGGGACAACTAATGAAAAACTGTTTTTT; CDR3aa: CASRSGTGTTNEKLFF
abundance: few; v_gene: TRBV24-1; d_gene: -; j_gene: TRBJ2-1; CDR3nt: TGTGCCACCAGTGAGGGTGGCAATGAGCAGTTCTTC; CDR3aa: CATSEGGNEQFF
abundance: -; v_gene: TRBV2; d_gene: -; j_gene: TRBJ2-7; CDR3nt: TGTGCCAGCATGGTTCGGGCAGGCCGGTGGGACGAGCAGTACTTC; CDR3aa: CASMVRAGRWDEQYF
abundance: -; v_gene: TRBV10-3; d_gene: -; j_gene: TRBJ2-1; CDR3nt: TGTGCCATCAGGTACAGGAATGAGCAGTTCTTC; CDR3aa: CAIRYRNEQFF
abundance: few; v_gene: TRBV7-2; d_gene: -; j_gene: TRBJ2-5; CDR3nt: TGTGCCAGCAGCTTAAAGACCGCTGCCTTTTTC; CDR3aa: CASSLKTAAFF
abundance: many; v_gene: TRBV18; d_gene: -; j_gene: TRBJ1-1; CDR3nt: TGTGCCAGCAGTCCGGGGATGAACACTGAAGCTTTCTTT; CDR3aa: CASSPGMNTEAFF
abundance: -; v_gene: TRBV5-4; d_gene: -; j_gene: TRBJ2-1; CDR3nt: TGTGCCAGCAGCTCGGGGGCGCAGGCCAGAAATGAGCAGTTCTTC; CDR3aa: CASSSGAQARNEQFF
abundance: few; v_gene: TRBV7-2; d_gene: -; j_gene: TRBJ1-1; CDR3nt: TGTGCCAGCAGCTTTCTTGGGACTGAAGCTTTCTTT; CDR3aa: CASSFLGTEAFF
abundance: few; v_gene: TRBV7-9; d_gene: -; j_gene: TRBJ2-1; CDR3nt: TGTGCCAGCAGCGGGCGACAGTCACACAATGAGCAGTTCTTC; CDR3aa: CASSGRQSHNEQFF
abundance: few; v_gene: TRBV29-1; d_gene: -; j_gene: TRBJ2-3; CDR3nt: TGCAGCGTCCCCCGGACAGATACGCAGTATTTT; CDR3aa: CSVPRTDTQYF
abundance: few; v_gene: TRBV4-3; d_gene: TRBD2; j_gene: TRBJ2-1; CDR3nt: TGCGCCAGCAGCCAATCCCGGATGGGAGGGTTCGATGAGCAGTTCTTC; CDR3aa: CASSQSRMGGFDEQFF
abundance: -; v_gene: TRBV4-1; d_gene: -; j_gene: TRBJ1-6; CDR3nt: TGCGCCAGCAGCTCCAGACGGATTAATAATTCACCCCTCCACTTT; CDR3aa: CASSSRRINNSPLHF
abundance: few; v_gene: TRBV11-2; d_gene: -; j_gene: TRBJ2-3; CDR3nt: TGTGCCAGCCAGCGAAGGGGGAGGGACCCAGCGCAGTATTTT; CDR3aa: CASQRRGRDPAQYF
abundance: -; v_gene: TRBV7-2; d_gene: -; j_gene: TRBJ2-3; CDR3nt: TGTGCCAGCAGCTTAGAGCCCCCGCGGACGCAGTATTTT; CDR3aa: CASSLEPPRTQYF
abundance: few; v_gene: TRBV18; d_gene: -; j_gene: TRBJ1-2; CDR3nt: TGTGCCAGCTCACTCGGGACGCCGCACAATAACTATGGCTACACCTTC; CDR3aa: CASSLGTPHNNYGYTF
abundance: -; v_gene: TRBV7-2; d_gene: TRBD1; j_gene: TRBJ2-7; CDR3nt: TGTGCCAGCAGCTACGGGACAGGGAATGCTTACGAGCAGTACTTC; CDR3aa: CASSYGTGNAYEQYF
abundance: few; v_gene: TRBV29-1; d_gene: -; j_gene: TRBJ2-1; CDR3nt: TGCAGCGTCAGGGGCACGGGGAGACTCAATGAGCAGTTCTTC; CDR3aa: CSVRGTGRLNEQFF
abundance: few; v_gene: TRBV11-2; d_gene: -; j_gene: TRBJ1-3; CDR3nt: TGTGCCAGCAGCAGACAAGGAAACACCATATATTTT; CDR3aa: CASSRQGNTIYF
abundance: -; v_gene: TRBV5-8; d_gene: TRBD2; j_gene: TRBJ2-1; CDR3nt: TGTGCCAGCAGCTTGGATGTGACGGGAGGACTAGCGGGGACGAGCTCCTACAATGAGCAGTTCTTC; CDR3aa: CASSLDVTGGLAGTSSYNEQFF
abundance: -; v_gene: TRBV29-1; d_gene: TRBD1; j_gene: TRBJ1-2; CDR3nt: TGCAGCATCCGGGACAGGGCACTCGGCTACACCTTC; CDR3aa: CSIRDRALGYTF
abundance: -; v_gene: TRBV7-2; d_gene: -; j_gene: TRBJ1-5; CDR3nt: TGTGCCAGCAGCTTAGAGTATCAGCCCCAGCATTTT; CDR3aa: CASSLEYQPQHF
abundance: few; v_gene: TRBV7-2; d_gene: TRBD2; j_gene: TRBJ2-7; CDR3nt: TGTGCCAGCAGCCTGCGGGGACTAGCGGACTCCTACGAGCAGTACTTC; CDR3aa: CASSLRGLADSYEQYF
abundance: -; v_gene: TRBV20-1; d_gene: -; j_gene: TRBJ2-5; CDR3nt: TGCAGTGCCATCGACAGGATTGGAGAGACCCAGTACTTC; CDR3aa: CSAIDRIGETQYF
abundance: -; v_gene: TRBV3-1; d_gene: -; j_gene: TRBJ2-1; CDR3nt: TGTGCCAGCAGCCACCGGGACGGCTACAATGAGCAGTTCTTC; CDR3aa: CASSHRDGYNEQFF
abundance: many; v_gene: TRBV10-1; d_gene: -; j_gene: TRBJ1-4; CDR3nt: TGCGCCAGCAGTGAGTCCGCGAGTAATGAAAAACTGTTTTTT; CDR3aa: CASSESASNEKLFF
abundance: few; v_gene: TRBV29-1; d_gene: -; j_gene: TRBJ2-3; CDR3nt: TGCAGCATCCGAGGGGCGTGGGACCGCTATAGCACAGATACGCAGTATTTT; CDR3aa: CSIRGAWDRYSTDTQYF
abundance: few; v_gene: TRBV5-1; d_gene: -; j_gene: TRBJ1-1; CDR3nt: TGCGCCAGCAGCTTGGCCCTCAGGGTCAGGAACACTGAAGCTTTCTTT; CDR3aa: CASSLALRVRNTEAFF
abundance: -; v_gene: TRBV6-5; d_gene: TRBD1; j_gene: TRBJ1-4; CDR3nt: TGTGCCAGCAGTCCGGGACAGGCTGATGAAAAACTGTTTTTT; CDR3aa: CASSPGQADEKLFF
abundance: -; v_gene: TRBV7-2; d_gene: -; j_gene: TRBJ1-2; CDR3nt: TGTGCCAGCAGCCTCCAAACAGGCGCCCCGGGCTACACCTTC; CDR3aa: CASSLQTGAPGYTF
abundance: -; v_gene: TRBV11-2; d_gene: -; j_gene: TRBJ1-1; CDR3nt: TGTGCCAGCACCCTCGACAGATTTTCGATGAACACTGAAGCTTTCTTT; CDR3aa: CASTLDRFSMNTEAFF
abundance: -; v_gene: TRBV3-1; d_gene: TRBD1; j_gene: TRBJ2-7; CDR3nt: TGTGCCAGCAGGGACACAGGGGGCTACGAGCAGTACTTC; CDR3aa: CASRDTGGYEQYF
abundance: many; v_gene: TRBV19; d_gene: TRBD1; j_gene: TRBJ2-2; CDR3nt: TGTGCCAGCTCCGGGACAGGGGGCACCGGGGAGCTGTTTTTT; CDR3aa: CASSGTGGTGELFF
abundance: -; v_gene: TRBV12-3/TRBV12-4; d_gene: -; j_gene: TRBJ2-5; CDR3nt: TGTGCCAGCGACGATTCGGGCCCGGAGGAGACCCAGTACTTC; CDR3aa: CASDDSGPEETQYF
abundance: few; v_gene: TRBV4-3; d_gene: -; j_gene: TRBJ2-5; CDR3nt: TGCGCCAGCAGCCAACAACTGGACCGCGGAGAGACCCAGTACTTC; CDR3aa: CASSQQLDRGETQYF